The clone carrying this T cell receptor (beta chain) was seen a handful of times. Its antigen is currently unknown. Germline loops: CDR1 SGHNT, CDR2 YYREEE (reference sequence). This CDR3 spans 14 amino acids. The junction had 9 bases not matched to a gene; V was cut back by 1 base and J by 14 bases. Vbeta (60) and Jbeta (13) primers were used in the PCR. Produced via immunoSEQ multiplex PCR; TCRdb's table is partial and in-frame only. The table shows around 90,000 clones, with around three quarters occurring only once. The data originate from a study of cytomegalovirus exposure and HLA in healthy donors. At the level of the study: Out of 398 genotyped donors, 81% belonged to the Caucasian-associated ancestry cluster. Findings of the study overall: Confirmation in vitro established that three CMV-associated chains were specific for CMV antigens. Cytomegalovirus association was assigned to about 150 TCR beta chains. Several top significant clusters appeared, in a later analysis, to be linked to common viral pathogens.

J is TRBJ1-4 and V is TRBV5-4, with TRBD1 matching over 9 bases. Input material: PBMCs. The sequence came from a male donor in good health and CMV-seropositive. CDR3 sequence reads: CASSLTGTGKGLFF. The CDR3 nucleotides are TGTGCCAGCAGCTTGACCGGGACAGGGAAAGGGCTGTTTTTT.